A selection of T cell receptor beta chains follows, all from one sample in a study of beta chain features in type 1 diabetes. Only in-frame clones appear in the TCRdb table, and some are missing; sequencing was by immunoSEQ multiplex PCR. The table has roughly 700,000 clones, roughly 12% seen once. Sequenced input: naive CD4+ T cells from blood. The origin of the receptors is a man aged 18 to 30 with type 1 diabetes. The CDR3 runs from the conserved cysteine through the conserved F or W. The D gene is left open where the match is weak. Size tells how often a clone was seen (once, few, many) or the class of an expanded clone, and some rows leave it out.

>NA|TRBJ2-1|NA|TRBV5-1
TGCGCCAGCAAAGAATCCCTGTCCTACAATGAGCAGTTCTTC
CASKESLSYNEQFF
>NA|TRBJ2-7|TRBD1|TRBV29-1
TGCAGCGTGTTCGGACAGGGGGCTTACGAGCAGTACTTC
CSVFGQGAYEQYF
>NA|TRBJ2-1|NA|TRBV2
TGTGCCAGCATACGACGGGATACACGGTACAATGAGCAGTTCTTC
CASIRRDTRYNEQFF
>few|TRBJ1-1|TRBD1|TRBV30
TGTGCCTGGAGTCCCACAGGGGTGACTGAAGCTTTCTTT
CAWSPTGVTEAFF
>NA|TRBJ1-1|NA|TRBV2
TGTGCCAGCAGTGAGATGGGGAAATCAGCTTTCTTT
CASSEMGKSAFF
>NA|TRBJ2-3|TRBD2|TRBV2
TGTGCCAGCAGTATGGGACTAGCGGGGACAGATACGCAGTATTTT
CASSMGLAGTDTQYF
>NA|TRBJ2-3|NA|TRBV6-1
TGTGCCAGCAGTGAGGCCGCCCAGGGGACCACAGATACGCAGTATTTT
CASSEAAQGTTDTQYF
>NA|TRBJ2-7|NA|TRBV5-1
TGCGCCAGCAGCTTGGGCCCGTTGGACGAGCAGTACTTC
CASSLGPLDEQYF
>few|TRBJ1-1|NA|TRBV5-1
TGCGCCAGCAGCCAACCAGACGTCGGGTACAACACTGAAGCTTTCTTT
CASSQPDVGYNTEAFF
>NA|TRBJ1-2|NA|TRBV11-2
TGTGCCAGCAGCTTAGCCCCGGGTCTCAGTACCACCTTC
CASSLAPGLSTTF
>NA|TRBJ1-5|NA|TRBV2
TGTGCCAGCTGGAGGGATGGGGGTCAGCCCCAGCATTTT
CASWRDGGQPQHF
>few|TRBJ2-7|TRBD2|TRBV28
TGTGCCAGCAGTTCCGGGACTAGCTACGAGCAGTACTTC
CASSSGTSYEQYF
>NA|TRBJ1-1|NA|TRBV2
TGTGCCATCTTAAGGGTGGGGGGACTTGAAGCTTTCTTT
CAILRVGGLEAFF
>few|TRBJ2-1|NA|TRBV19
TGTGCCAGTAGTACTTATTACAATGAGCAGTTCTTC
CASSTYYNEQFF
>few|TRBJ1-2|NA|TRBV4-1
TGCGCCAGCAGCCAAGGTGTCCAGGAGGACTATGGCTACACCTTC
CASSQGVQEDYGYTF
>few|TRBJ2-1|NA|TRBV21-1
TGTGCCAGCAGCTCTCCCTCGGCACAGGGGCACAGGGAGCAGTTCTTC
CASSSPSAQGHREQFF